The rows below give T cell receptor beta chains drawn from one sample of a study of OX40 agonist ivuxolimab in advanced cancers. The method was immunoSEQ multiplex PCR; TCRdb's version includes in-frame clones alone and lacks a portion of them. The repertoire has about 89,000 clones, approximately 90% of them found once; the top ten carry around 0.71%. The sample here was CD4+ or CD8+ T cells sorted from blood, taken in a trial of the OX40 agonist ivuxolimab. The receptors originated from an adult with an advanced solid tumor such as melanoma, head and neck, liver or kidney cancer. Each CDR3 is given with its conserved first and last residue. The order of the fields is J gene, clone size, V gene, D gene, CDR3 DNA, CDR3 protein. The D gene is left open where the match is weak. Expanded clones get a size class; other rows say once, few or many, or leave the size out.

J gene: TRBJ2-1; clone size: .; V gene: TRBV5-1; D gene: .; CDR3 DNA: TGCGCCAGCAGCTTGGGGGCCCGGAGCTCCTACAATGAGCAGTTCTTC; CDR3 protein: CASSLGARSSYNEQFF
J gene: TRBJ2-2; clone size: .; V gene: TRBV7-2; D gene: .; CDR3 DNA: TGTGCCAGCAGCTTCTATACGTCCGGGGAGCTGTTTTTT; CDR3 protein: CASSFYTSGELFF
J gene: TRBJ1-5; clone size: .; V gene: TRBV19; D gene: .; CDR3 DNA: TGTGCCAGTTTATTAGACGGGAAGTATAGCAATCAGCCCCAGCATTTT; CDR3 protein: CASLLDGKYSNQPQHF
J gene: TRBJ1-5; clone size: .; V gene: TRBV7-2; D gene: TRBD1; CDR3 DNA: TGTGCCAGCAGCCAAGCGGGACAGACCAATCAGCCCCAGCATTTT; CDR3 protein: CASSQAGQTNQPQHF
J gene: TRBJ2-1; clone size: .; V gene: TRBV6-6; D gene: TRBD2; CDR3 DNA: TGTGCCAGCAGCTCTAGCGGGGGGGTATACAATGAGCAGTTCTTC; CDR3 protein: CASSSSGGVYNEQFF
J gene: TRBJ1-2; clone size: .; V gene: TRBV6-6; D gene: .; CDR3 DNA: TGTGCCAGCACCCACCGGGGCCAGTTATACTATGGCTACACCTTC; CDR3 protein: CASTHRGQLYYGYTF
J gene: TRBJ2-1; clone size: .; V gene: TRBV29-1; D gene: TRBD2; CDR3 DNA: TGCAGCGTTCCCGGGACTAGCGGGGGTGGTGGGCAGTTCTTC; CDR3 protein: CSVPGTSGGGGQFF
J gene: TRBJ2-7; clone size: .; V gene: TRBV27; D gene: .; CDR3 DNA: TGTGCCAGCAGTACCGAGGGGGGGATTGCCTACGAGCAGTACTTC; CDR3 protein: CASSTEGGIAYEQYF
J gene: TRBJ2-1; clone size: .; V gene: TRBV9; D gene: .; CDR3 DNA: TGTGCCAGCAGCGTAGCTGTCAGCCAAAGCAATGAGCAGTTCTTC; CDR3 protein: CASSVAVSQSNEQFF
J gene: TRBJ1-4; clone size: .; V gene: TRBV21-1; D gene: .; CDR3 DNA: TGTGCCAGCAGCAAAGGTACAGGGGCGCATGAAAAACTGTTTTTT; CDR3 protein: CASSKGTGAHEKLFF
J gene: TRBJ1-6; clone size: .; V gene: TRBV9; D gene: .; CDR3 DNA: TGTGCCAGCAGCGTAGCCCCTTTAAAGAGTTATTCACCCCTCCACTTT; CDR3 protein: CASSVAPLKSYSPLHF
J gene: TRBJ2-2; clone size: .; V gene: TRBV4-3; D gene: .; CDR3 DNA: TGCGCCAGCAGCCAAGACTTCAGGCTAGGGAGGAACACCGGGGAGCTGTTTTTT; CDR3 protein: CASSQDFRLGRNTGELFF
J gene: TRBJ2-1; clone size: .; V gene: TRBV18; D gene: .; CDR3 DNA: TGTGCCAGCTCACCGGATAGACTGGTTAATGAGCAGTTCTTC; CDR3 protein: CASSPDRLVNEQFF
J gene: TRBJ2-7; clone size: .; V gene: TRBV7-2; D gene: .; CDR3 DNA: TGTGCCAGCAGCCCGGGCGGACACGACTACGAGCAGTACTTC; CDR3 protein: CASSPGGHDYEQYF
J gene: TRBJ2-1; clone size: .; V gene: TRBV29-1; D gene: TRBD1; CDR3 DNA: TGCAGCGACAACAGGGGCTATGAGCAGTTCTTC; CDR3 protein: CSDNRGYEQFF
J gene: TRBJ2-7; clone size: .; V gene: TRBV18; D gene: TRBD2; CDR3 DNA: TGTGCCAGCTCACCACTTGTCGGAGCGGGAGTCTACGAGCAGTACTTC; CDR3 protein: CASSPLVGAGVYEQYF
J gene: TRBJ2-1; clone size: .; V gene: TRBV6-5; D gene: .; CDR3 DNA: TGTGCCAGCAGTGTTAAACCACTACTCAATGAGCAGTTCTTC; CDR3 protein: CASSVKPLLNEQFF
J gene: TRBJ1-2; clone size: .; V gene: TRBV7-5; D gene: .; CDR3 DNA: TGTGTCAGAAGCTTAGTACGGCTATATGGCTACACCTTC; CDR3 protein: CVRSLVRLYGYTF
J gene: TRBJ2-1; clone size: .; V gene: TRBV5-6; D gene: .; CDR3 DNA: TGTGCCAGCAGCTCTATAGCGGCCTACTCATACAATGAGCAGTTCTTC; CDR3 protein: CASSSIAAYSYNEQFF
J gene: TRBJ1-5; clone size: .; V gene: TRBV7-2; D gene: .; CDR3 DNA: TGTGCCAGCAGCTTAAGGGCAGGGGAGTTCAATCAGCCCCAGCATTTT; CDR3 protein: CASSLRAGEFNQPQHF
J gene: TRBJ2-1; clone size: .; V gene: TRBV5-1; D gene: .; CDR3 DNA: TGCGCCAGCAGCTTGGCCTCGTCGACCTACAATGAGCAGTTCTTC; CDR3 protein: CASSLASSTYNEQFF
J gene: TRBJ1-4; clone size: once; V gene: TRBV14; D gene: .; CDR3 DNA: TGTGCCAGCACCCGGGCGGCTAATGAAAAACTGTTTTTT; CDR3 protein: CASTRAANEKLFF
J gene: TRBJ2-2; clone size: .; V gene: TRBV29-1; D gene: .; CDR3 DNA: TGCAGCGTTGATAAGGATCACACCGGGGAGCTGTTTTTT; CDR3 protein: CSVDKDHTGELFF
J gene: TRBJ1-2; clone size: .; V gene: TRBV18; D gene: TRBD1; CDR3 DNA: TGTGCCAGCTCACCGGACAGGATCTATGGCTACACCTTC; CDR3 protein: CASSPDRIYGYTF
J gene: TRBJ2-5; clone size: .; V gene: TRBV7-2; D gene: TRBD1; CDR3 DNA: TGTGCCAGCAGCTTAAGACAGGGGGCTACAGAGACCCAGTACTTC; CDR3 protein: CASSLRQGATETQYF
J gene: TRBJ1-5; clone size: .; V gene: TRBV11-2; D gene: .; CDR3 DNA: TGTGCCAGCAGCTTAGGGGAAACAGGGAAACAGCCCCAGCATTTT; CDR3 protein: CASSLGETGKQPQHF
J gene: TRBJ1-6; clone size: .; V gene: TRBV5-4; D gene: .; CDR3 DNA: TGTGCCAGCAGCTTGGCCCCCCGGAACTATAATTCACCCCTCCACTTT; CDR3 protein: CASSLAPRNYNSPLHF
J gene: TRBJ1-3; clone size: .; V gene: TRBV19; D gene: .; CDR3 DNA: TGTGCCAGTAGTAGCCAAGCGGTTGGAAACACCATATATTTT; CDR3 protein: CASSSQAVGNTIYF
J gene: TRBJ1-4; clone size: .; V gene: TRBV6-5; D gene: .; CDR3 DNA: TGTGCCAGCAGCCCCCCGGGAACTAATGAAAAACTGTTTTTT; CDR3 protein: CASSPPGTNEKLFF
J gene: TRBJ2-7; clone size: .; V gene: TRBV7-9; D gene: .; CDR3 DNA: TGTGCCAGCAGCGCGAGCTCCTACGAGCAGTACTTC; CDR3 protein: CASSASSYEQYF
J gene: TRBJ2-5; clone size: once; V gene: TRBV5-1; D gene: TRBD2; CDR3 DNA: TGCGCCAGCAGCTCCAAAACGGGGGGAGCCCAAGAGACCCAGTACTTC; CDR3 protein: CASSSKTGGAQETQYF
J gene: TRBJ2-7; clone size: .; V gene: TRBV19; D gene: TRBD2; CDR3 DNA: TGTGCCAGTAGTCTTAGCGGGAGCTACGAGCAGTACTTC; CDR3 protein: CASSLSGSYEQYF
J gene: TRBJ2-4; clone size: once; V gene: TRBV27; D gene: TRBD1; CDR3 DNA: TGTGCCAGCAGTTGGGACAGGGGGCTTGCCAAAAACATTCAGTACTTC; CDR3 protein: CASSWDRGLAKNIQYF
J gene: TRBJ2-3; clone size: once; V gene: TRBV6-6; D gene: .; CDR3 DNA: TGTGCCAGCAGTTACTCAGGCAGAGATACGCAGTATTTT; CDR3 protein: CASSYSGRDTQYF
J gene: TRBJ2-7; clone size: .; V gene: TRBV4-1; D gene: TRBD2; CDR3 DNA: TGCGCCAGCAGCCAACCACCGGGACTAGCGGCTACCTACGAGCAGTACTTC; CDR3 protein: CASSQPPGLAATYEQYF
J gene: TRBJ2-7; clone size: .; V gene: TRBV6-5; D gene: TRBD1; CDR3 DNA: TGTGCCAGCAGTTCAGGGGACAGGGTATCCGAGCAGTACTTC; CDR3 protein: CASSSGDRVSEQYF
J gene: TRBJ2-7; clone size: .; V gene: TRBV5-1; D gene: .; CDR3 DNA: TGCGCCAGCAGCTTGCTTAGTGGGAGCTCCTACGAGCAGTACTTC; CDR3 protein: CASSLLSGSSYEQYF
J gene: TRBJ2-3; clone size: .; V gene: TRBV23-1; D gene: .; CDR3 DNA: TGCGCCAGCAGTCCGGGTGGAAGCACAGATACGCAGTATTTT; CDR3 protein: CASSPGGSTDTQYF
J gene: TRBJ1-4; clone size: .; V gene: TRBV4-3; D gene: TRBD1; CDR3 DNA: TGCGCCAGCAGCCAAGATTATGGCCCAGGGGGCATTGAAAAACTGTTTTTT; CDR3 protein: CASSQDYGPGGIEKLFF
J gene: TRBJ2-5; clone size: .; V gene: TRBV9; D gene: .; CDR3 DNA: TGTGCCAGCAGCGTACAACCCGGGGGACAAGAGACCCAGTACTTC; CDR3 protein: CASSVQPGGQETQYF
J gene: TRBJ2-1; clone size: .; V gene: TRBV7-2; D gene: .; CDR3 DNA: TGTGCCAGCAGCCCCACAGCTTCAGATGAGCAGTTCTTC; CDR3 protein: CASSPTASDEQFF
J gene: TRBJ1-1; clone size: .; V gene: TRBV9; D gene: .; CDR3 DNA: TGTGCCAGCAGCGTAACAGTGAACACTGAAGCTTTCTTT; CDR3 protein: CASSVTVNTEAFF
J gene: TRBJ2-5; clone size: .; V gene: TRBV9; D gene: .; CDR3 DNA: TGTGCCAGCAGCATGATGGGGACACAAGAGACCCAGTACTTC; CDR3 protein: CASSMMGTQETQYF
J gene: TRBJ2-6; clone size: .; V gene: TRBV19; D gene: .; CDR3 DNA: TGTGCCAGTAGTATAGCCCCCGGCCGGATGAGCTCTGGGGCCAACGTCCTGACTTTC; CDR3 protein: CASSIAPGRMSSGANVLTF
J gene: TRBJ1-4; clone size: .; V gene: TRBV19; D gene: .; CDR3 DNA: TGTGCCAGCGTTGGGGGGCCGGGCAGTAATGAAAAACTGTTTTTT; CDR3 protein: CASVGGPGSNEKLFF
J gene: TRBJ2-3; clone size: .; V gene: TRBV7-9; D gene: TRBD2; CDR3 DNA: TGTGCCAGCAGCCTCACTAGCGGGGGCTTCTCTAGCACAGATACGCAGTATTTT; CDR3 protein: CASSLTSGGFSSTDTQYF